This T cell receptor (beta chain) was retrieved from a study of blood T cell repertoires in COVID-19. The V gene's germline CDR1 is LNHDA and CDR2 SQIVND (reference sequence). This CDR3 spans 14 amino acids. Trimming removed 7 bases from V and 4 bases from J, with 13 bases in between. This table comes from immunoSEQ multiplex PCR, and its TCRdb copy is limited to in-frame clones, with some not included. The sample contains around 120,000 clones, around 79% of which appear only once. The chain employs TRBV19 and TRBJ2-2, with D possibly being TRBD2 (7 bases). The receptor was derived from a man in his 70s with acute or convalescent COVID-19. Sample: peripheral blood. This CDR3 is CASKGGGPTGELFF. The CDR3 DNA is TGTGCCAGTAAAGGGGGGGGTCCCACCGGGGAGCTGTTTTTT.